The sequence of this TCR beta chain was determined in a study of neoadjuvant nivolumab and ipilimumab in lung cancer. Study-level points and caveats: Only a small number of samples underwent TCR sequencing.

The CDR3 has 15 residues. Germline CDR1 is MNHNY and CDR2 is SVGAGI (reference sequence). Trimming pared 6 bases from V and 4 bases from J, leaving 17 bases between. As concerns this clone: Its antigen remains unidentified.

Here immunoSEQ multiplex PCR was the method, and the copy in TCRdb shows in-frame clones only, minus some. The profile shows about 26,000 clones, around 83% of them singletons. The source was tumor tissue, collected after neoadjuvant nivolumab, alone or with ipilimumab, at or shortly before surgery. This receptor was taken from an adult with non-small cell lung cancer. The J gene is TRBJ2-3, the V gene TRBV6-6; possibly TRBD2 for D (6 bases). The CDR3 DNA is TGTGCCAGCAGGGACCGGGCGGGGCGGGCAGATACGCAGTATTTT. Encoded protein: CASRDRAGRADTQYF.